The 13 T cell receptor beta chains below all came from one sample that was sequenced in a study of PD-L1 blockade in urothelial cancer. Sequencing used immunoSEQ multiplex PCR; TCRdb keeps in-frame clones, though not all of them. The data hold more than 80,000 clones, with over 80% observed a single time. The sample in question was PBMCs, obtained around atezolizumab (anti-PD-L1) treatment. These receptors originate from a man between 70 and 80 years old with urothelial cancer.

CDR3: CASGTQTGTQYF. The CDR3 coding sequence is TGTGCTAGTGGCACTCAAACTGGTACCCAGTACTTC. J is TRBJ2-5 and V is TRBV12-5; D is undetermined. The CDR3 contains 12 residues. Germline V gene data show CDR1 as LGHNT and CDR2 as FRNRAP. V shed 6 bases and J shed 8 bases, with 13 bases lying between them.

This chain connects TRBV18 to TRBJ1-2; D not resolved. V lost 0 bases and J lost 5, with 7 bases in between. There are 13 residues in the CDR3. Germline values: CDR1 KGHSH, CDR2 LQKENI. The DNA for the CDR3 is TGTGCCAGCTCACCACCAACCGGGTATGGCTACACCTTC. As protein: CASSPPTGYGYTF.

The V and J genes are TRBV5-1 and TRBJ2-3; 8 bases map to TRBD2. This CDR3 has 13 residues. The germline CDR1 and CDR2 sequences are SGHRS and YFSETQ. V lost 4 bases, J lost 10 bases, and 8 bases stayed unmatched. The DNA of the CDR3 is TGCGCCAGCAGCCCGGGACTAGGAAACCCGCAGTATTTT. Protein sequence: CASSPGLGNPQYF.

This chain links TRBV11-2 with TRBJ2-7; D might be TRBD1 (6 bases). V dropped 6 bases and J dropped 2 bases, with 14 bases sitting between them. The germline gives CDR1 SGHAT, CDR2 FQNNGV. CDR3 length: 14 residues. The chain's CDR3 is CASRRGGVPYEQYF. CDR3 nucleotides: TGTGCCAGCAGAAGAGGGGGAGTACCCTACGAGCAGTACTTC.

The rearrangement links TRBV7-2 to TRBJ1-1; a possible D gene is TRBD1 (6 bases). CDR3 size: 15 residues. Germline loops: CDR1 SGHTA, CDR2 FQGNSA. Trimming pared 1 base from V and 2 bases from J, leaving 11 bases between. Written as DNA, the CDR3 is TGTGCCAGCAGCTTAGGACAGGTTTTTAACACTGAAGCTTTCTTT. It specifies CASSLGQVFNTEAFF.

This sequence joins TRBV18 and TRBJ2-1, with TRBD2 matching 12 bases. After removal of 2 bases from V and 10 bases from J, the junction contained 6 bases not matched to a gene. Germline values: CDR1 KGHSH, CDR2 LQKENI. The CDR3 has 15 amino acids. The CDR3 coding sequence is TGTGCCAGCTCACCAGGGCTAGCGGGAGGGGAAGAGCAGTTCTTC. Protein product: CASSPGLAGGEEQFF.

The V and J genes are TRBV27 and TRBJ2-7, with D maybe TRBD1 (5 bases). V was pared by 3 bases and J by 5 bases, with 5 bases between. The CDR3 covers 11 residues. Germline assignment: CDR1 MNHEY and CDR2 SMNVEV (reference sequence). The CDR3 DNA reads TGTGCCAGCAGTTTCAGGGACGAGCAGTACTTC. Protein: CASSFRDEQYF.

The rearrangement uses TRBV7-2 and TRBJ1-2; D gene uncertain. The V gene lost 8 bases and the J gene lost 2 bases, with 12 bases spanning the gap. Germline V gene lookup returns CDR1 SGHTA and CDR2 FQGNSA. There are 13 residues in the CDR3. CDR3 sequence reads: CASRNSSNYGYTF. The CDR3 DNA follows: TGTGCCAGCCGGAACAGTTCAAACTATGGCTACACCTTC. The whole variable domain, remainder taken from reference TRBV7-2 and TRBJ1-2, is GAGVSQSPSNKVTEKGKDVELRCDPISGHTALYWYRQSLGQGLEFLIYFQGNSAPDKSGLPSDRFSAERTGGSVSTLTIQRTQQEDSAVYLCASRNSSNYGYTFGSGTRLTVV.

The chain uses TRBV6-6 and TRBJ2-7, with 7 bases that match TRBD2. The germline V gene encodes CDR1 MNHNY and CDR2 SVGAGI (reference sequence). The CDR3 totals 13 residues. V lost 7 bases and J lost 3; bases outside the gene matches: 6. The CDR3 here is CASKAGGSYEQYF. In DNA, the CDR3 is TGTGCCAGCAAGGCCGGGGGGAGCTACGAGCAGTACTTC.

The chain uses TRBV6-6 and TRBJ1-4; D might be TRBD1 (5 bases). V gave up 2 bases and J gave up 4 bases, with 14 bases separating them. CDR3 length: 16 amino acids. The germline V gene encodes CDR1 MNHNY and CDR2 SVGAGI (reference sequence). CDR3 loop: CASSYKGRDFNEKLFF. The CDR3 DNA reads TGTGCCAGCAGTTACAAAGGGCGGGACTTTAATGAAAAACTGTTTTTT.

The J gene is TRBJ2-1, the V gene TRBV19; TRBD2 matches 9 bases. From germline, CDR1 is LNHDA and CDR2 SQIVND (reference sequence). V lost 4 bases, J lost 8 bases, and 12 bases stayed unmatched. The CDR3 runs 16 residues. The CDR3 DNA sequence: TGTGCCAGTAGTAGCCGGGGGACTAGCCTCAAGGATGAGCAGTTCTTC. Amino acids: CASSSRGTSLKDEQFF.

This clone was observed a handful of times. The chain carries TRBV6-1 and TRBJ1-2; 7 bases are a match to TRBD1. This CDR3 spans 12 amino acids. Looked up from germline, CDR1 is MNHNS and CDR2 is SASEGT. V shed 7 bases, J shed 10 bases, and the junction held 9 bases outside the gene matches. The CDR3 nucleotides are TGTGCCAGCATTAATACAGGGGTACACTACACCTTC. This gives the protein CASINTGVHYTF.

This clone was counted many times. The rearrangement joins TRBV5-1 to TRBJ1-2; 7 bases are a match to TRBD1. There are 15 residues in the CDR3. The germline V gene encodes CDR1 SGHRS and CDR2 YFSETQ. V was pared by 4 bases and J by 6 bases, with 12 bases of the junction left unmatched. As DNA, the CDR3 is TGCGCCAGCAGCATGGAAAACCTAGGGGGCAATGGCTACACCTTC. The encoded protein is CASSMENLGGNGYTF.